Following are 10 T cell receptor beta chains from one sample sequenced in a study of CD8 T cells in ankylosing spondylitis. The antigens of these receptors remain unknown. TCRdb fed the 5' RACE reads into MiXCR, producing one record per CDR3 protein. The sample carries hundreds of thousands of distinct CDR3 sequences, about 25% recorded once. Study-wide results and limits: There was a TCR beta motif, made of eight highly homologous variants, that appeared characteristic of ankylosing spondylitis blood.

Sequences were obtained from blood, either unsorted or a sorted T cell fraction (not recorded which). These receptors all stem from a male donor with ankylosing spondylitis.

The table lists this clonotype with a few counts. In nucleotides, the CDR3 is TGCGCCAGCAGCTTGGTAGGGGGCCCCACTGAAGCTTTCTTT. It yields the protein CASSLVGGPTEAFF. The V and J genes are TRBV5-1 and TRBJ1-1; TRBD1 agrees at 7 bases. The CDR3 runs 14 residues. The junction had 3 bases not matched to a gene; V was cut back by 0 bases and J by 4 bases. Germline CDR1 and CDR2: SGHRS and YFSETQ.

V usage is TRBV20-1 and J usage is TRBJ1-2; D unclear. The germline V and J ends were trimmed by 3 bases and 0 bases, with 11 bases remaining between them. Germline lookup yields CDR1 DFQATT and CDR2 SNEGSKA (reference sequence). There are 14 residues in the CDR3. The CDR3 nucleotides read TGCAGTGCTAGTCCCGAGATTGCTAACTATGGCTACACCTTC. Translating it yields CSASPEIANYGYTF.

The CDR3 DNA reads as TGTGCCAGCAGCCAAGTTTCAGGCGCAGGGAATTCACCCCTCCACTTT. Its translation is CASSQVSGAGNSPLHF. The rearrangement joins TRBV4-2 to TRBJ1-6; D is perhaps TRBD1 (5 bases). The germline V gene encodes CDR1 LGHNA and CDR2 YNFKEQ. The CDR3 contains 16 residues. V lost 1 base to trimming and J lost 7 bases, with 14 bases between them.

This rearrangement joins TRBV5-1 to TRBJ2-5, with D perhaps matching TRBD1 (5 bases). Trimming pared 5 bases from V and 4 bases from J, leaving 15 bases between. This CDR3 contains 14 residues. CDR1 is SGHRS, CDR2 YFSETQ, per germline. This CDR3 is CASRSGPQGETQYF. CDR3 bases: TGCGCCAGCAGATCCGGGCCTCAGGGAGAGACCCAGTACTTC.

CDR3 bases: TGTGCCATCACCGACCCCAGGGTATCCTATGGCTACACCTTC. Its translation: CAITDPRVSYGYTF. V is TRBV10-3 and J is TRBJ1-2; the D gene is possibly TRBD1 (5 bases). The germline gives CDR1 ENHRY, CDR2 SYGVKD. Trimming shortened V by 7 bases and J by 4 bases, and 16 bases separated the two germline ends. This CDR3 is built from 14 residues.

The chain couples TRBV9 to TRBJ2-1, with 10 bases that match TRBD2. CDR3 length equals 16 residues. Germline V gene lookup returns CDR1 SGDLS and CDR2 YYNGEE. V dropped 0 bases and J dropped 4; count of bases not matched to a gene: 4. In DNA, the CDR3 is TGTGCCAGCAGCGTAGAGGGACTAGCGCTATACAATGAGCAGTTCTTC. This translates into CASSVEGLALYNEQFF.

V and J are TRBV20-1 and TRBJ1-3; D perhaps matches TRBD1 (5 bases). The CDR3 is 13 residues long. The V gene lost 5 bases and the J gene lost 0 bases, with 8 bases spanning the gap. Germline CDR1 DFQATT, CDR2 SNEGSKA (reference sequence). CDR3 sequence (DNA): TGCAGTGCTGGGGCCCCCTCTGGAAACACCATATATTTT. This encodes CSAGAPSGNTIYF.

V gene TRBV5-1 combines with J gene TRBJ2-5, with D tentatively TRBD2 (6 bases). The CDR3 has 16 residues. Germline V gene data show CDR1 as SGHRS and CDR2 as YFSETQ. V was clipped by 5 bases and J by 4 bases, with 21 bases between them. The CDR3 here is CASRPGSRVRRETQYF. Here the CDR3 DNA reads TGCGCCAGCAGGCCCGGGAGTAGGGTGCGTCGAGAGACCCAGTACTTC.

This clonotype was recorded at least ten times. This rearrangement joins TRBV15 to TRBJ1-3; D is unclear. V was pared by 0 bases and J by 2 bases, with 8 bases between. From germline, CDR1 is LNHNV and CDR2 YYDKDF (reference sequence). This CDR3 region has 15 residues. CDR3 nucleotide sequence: TGTGCCACCAGCAGAGAAGGTGGAACTGGAAACACCATATATTTT. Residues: CATSREGGTGNTIYF.

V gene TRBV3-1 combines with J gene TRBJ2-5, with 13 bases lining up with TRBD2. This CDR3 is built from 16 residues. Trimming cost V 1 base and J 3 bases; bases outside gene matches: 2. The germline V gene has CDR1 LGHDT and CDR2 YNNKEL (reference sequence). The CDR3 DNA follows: TGTGCCAGCAGCCAAGTGACTAGCGGGAGGAAAGAGACCCAGTACTTC. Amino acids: CASSQVTSGRKETQYF.